The clone carrying this T cell receptor (beta chain) was detected a few times. The target antigen is unknown. This CDR3 spans 12 amino acids. The germline V gene encodes CDR1 SGDLS and CDR2 YYNGEE. V was trimmed by 2 bases and J by 9 bases, leaving 9 bases between them. These data originate in a study of long-term antiretroviral therapy in people with HIV. Broader study findings: Controls had broader CDR3 length ranges than HIV repertoires did.

Survey-level resolution applied to immunoSEQ assay v3.0. The protocol was immunoSEQ multiplex PCR, while the TCRdb copy is restricted to in-frame clones and leaves out a portion. There are around 25,000 clones in the sample; roughly 86% occur only once, and 3.6% lies in the top ten. This specimen was unsorted PBMCs, taken 1.9 years after starting antiretroviral therapy. The rearrangement joins TRBV9 to TRBJ2-1; D unresolved. The receptor was derived from a woman under 40 with HIV. The CDR3 nucleotides read TGTGCCAGCAGCGTCCTCCTCGGTGAGCAGTTCTTC. It yields the protein CASSVLLGEQFF.